The 19 T cell receptor beta chains presented below share a single source sample, sequenced in a study of tumor and adjacent non-tumor tissue in lung cancer. Three rounds of nested PCR, following a modified ARM-PCR protocol, produced the TCRbeta library. TCRdb fed the multiplex PCR reads into MiXCR, producing one record per CDR3 protein. Of 130,000 or so distinct CDR3 sequences detected, 66% appear once; the ten largest clones hold 9.5% to 15%. No cell sorting was done before RNA was extracted from the tissue. The sequencing input was lung tumor tissue. The source is a man under 40 with non-small cell lung cancer.

Notes on this clonotype: It may be a read error: a sequence one base away is much more abundant. The gene calls are TRBV6-2 or TRBV6-3 and TRBJ2-7, with TRBD2 identical over 10 bases. This CDR3 contains 14 residues. Germline values: CDR1 MNHEY, CDR2 SVGEGT. CDR3 sequence: CASTGLADSYERYF. CDR3 bases: TGTGCCAGCACTGGACTAGCGGACTCCTACGAGCGGTACTTC.

A note on this clonotype: A read error may explain this, as a much larger clone is one base away. The chain employs TRBV6-2 or TRBV6-3 and TRBJ2-2; D is possibly TRBD2 (6 bases). Germline CDR1 and CDR2: MNHEY and SVGEGT. CDR3 size: 13 residues. The CDR3 bases are TGTGCCAGCAGTTACACGGACACCGGGGGGCTGTTTTTT. Translated: CASSYTDTGGLFF.

About this clonotype: The junction shows a germline mismatch at one end, possibly a read error. The chain links TRBV29-1 to TRBJ2-1; D perhaps matches TRBD2 (6 bases). The CDR3 totals 14 residues. The germline V gene has CDR1 SQVTM and CDR2 ANQGSEA. In DNA form, the CDR3 reads TGCAGCGTTGAAGACGGCGCGGGATGGTATGAGCGGTTTTTC. This encodes CSVEDGAGWYERFF.

This clonotype was found many times. The V call is TRBV6-1, the J call TRBJ1-5; tentative D call: TRBD1 (6 bases). Germline V gene lookup returns CDR1 MNHNS and CDR2 SASEGT. V shed 6 bases and J shed 8 bases, with 14 bases lying between them. The CDR3 length is 13 residues. The CDR3 here is CASRTRGREPQHF. The CDR3 region has the DNA TGTGCCAGCAGAACCCGGGGGCGGGAGCCCCAGCATTTT.

This clonotype has ten or more counts. The chain is built from TRBV20-1 and TRBJ2-5; TRBD1 aligns across 8 bases. The CDR3 length is 14 residues. Per germline, CDR1 DFQATT and CDR2 SNEGSKA (reference sequence). V trimming: 5 bases; J trimming: 5 bases; junction bases outside the gene matches: 10. The CDR3 reads CSALTRDRQETQYF. Here the CDR3 DNA reads TGCAGTGCTCTGACCCGGGACAGGCAGGAGACCCAGTACTTC.

Points on this clonotype: A much larger clone lies a single base off, so this may be a read error. CDR3 sequence: CASGLVELSTNEKLFF. The CDR3 bases are TGTGCTAGTGGTTTGGTAGAACTGAGTACTAATGAAAAACTGTTTTTT. The chain is built from TRBV12-5 and TRBJ1-4; no clear D gene. Germline V gene lookup returns CDR1 LGHNT and CDR2 FRNRAP. The CDR3 is 16 residues long. Trimming took off 0 bases at V and 2 bases at J, with 10 bases between the two ends.

As to this clonotype: At one of its ends the junction is not consistent with the germline gene, which may arise from a read error. The chain uses TRBV4-1 and TRBJ1-6; no definite D call. CDR1 is MGHRA, CDR2 YSYEKL, per germline. This CDR3 region has 13 residues. The CDR3 protein is CASSQERNSPPHF. Here the CDR3 DNA reads TGCGCCAGCAGCCAAGAAAGGAATTCACCCCCCCACTTT.

A note on this clonotype: This clone may be a read error of a much larger clone one base away. The chain combines TRBV20-1 with TRBJ2-7; a weak D match, TRBD1 (5 bases). Germline lookup yields CDR1 DFQATT and CDR2 SNEGSKA (reference sequence). The V end was cut by 6 bases, the J end by 2 bases, with 11 bases between. The CDR3 is 12 residues long. CDR3 coding DNA: TGCAGTGCGCCAGGGCCCGCCTACGAGCAGTACTTC. Translating gives CSAPGPAYEQYF.

Turning to this clonotype: One junction end does not reproduce the germline sequence, and a read error may be involved. The chain recombines TRBV5-4 with TRBJ2-7, with TRBD1 matching 8 bases. CDR3 size: 15 residues. CDR1 is SGHNT, CDR2 YYREEE, per germline (reference sequence). CDR3 in amino acids: CASSWGTGLSYEQCF. The CDR3, as DNA: TGTGCCAGCAGCTGGGGGACAGGCCTCTCCTACGAGCAGTGTTTC. The entire variable domain, with the rest obtained from reference TRBV5-4 and TRBJ2-7, is as follows: ETGVTQSPTHLIKTRGQQVTLRCSSQSGHNTVSWYQQALGQGPQFIFQYYREEENGRGNFPPRFSGLQFPNYSSELNVNALELDDSALYLCASSWGTGLSYEQCFGPGTRLTVT.

In its sample, this clonotype was seen many times. As DNA, the CDR3 is TGTGCCAGCAGCACGTTGGGGGTGGGGACCCAGTACTTC. The encoded protein is CASSTLGVGTQYF. V usage is TRBV12-3 or TRBV12-4 and J usage is TRBJ2-5, with D perhaps being TRBD1 or TRBD2 (5 bases each). V gave up 6 bases and J gave up 7 bases, with 15 bases separating them. The CDR3 runs to 13 residues.

In this sample, this clonotype turned up a few times. The junction departs from germline at one end; a sequencing error may be responsible. The rearrangement joins TRBV4-1 to TRBJ2-5; D possibly corresponds to TRBD1 (6 bases). Germline V gene sequence: CDR1 MGHRA, CDR2 YSYEKL. This CDR3 region has 16 residues. CDR3 region: CASSQGTGISQEIQYF. The CDR3 coding sequence is TGCGCCAGCAGTCAGGGAACAGGGATCTCACAAGAGATCCAGTACTTC.

Turning to this clonotype: One end of the junction does not line up with germline, which may come from a read error. The chain recombines TRBV4-3 with TRBJ2-5, with TRBD2 matching 10 bases. This CDR3 has 18 amino acids. Germline values: CDR1 LGHNA, CDR2 YSLEER. The CDR3 sequence: CASSQDGMRTSGVETQYF. As DNA, the CDR3 is TGCGCCAGCAGTCAAGATGGCATGCGAACTAGCGGGGTGGAGACCCAGTACTTC.

A remark on this clonotype: This is likely a read error, given that the CDR3 carries no conserved phenylalanine or tryptophan at its end. Because the CDR3's place on the DNA is in doubt, the DNA is left out and the CDR3 is given as listed by TCRdb. The rearrangement joins TRBV29-1 to TRBJ2-3. CDR1 is SQVTM and CDR2 is ANQGSEA in the germline V gene. The CDR3 has 11 amino acids, counting both end residues. CDR3 region: CSVGLTDTQYL.

In the case of this clonotype: A much larger clone differs by one base, so this may be a read error. This chain joins TRBV4-1 and TRBJ2-3, with D perhaps TRBD2 (6 bases). The germline gives CDR1 MGHRA, CDR2 YSYEKL. The CDR3 runs 16 residues. The V end lost 5 bases, the J end lost 3 bases, and 18 bases lay between the germline ends. CDR3 sequence: CASSARLVGPTDTQYF. In nucleotides, the CDR3 is TGCGCCAGCAGCGCCCGACTAGTGGGGCCGACAGATACGCAGTATTTT.

Ten or more counts support this clonotype. The chain links TRBV20-1 to TRBJ2-1, with D perhaps matching TRBD2 (5 bases). Germline lookup yields CDR1 DFQATT and CDR2 SNEGSKA (reference sequence). The length of the CDR3 is 15 residues. V was cut by 1 base and J by 4 bases, with 14 bases left in between. This CDR3 is CSARVGVASYNEQFF. The CDR3, as DNA: TGCAGTGCTAGAGTGGGAGTAGCGAGTTACAATGAGCAGTTCTTC.

This clonotype was seen many times. V is TRBV20-1 and J is TRBJ1-6; 7 positions match TRBD1. The CDR3 consists of 18 residues. J gave up 0 bases and V 0 bases, and 8 bases lay outside the gene matches. Germline assignment: CDR1 DFQATT and CDR2 SNEGSKA (reference sequence). CDR3 amino acids: CSARDRTGASSYNSPLHF. For the CDR3, the DNA is TGCAGTGCTAGAGACCGGACAGGAGCCAGCTCCTATAATTCACCCCTCCACTTT.

Remarks on this clonotype: One junction end disagrees with the germline gene, perhaps due to a read error. The chain employs TRBV11-2 and TRBJ2-1; TRBD2 matches 8 bases. The germline gives CDR1 SGHAT, CDR2 FQNNGV. The CDR3 has 15 amino acids. Here the CDR3 reads CASTREVLAVAEQLF. Here the CDR3 DNA reads TGTGCCAGTACCCGGGAGGTACTAGCGGTCGCTGAGCAGCTCTTC.

Many counts were recorded for this clonotype. The chain uses TRBV6-6 and TRBJ1-2, with D maybe TRBD1 (6 bases). This CDR3 comprises 13 residues. V was shortened by 7 bases and J by 7 bases, with 16 bases between the two germline ends. Germline V gives CDR1 MNHNY, CDR2 SVGAGI (reference sequence). The DNA for the CDR3 is TGTGCCAGCACCCCCTCGGGGGGCCCTGGCTACACCTTC. It translates to CASTPSGGPGYTF.

Turning to this clonotype: The junction shows a germline mismatch at one end, possibly a read error. This rearrangement joins TRBV20-1 to TRBJ2-5; D assignment may be TRBD1 or TRBD2 (5 bases each). The germline gives CDR1 DFQATT, CDR2 SNEGSKA (reference sequence). This CDR3 contains 13 residues. CDR3 protein: CNAVGTPSETQYF. DNA of the CDR3: TGCAATGCTGTCGGGACCCCTAGTGAGACCCAGTACTTC.